This entry features one T cell receptor (beta chain) sequence. Antigen specificity is unknown. The CDR3 is 15 amino acids. Per germline, CDR1 SGHTA and CDR2 FQGTGA. V gave up 2 bases and J gave up 7 bases; unmatched junction bases: 9. This record comes from a study of T-cell reconstitution after alpha-beta-depleted transplantation in children. General observations from the study: After transplant, high TCRbeta diversity at day 60 in some patients arose from surviving recipient T cells and thymic progenitors. From newly produced T cells came most of the T-cell counts and diversity one year after transplant. Alpha-beta T cells about two months after transplant reportedly derived from several hundred expanded graft clones.

Unique molecular identifiers tagged the TCRbeta library. TCRdb recomputed calls from the PCR reads with MiXCR, one row per CDR3 protein. The data hold around 580,000 distinct CDR3 sequences, with more than 20% observed a single time. The origin of this receptor is a boy less than two years old who had a stem cell transplant for acute myeloid leukemia, so the T cells may come from the graft donor. The chain is built from TRBV7-3 and TRBJ2-5; 8 nucleotides line up with TRBD2. The starting material was PBMCs, mostly from graft donor cells, obtained 360 days after TCRalphabeta/CD19-depleted stem cell transplant. As DNA, the CDR3 is TGTGCCAGCAGCTTAGACAGCGGGGGTCCTGGGACCCAGTACTTC. Protein product: CASSLDSGGPGTQYF.